Here is one T cell receptor (beta chain) with its context. Clones were read by immunoSEQ multiplex PCR, and TCRdb kept only the in-frame ones, dropping some. The data show over 150,000 clones, 65% to 90% seen once. Seattle patient enrollment occurred during active infection, with longitudinal follow-up thereafter. This CDR3 contains 15 residues. V lost 4 bases, J lost 1 base, and 5 bases stayed unmatched. From germline, CDR1 is SEHNR and CDR2 FQNEAQ (reference sequence). This sample was included in a study of blood T cell repertoires in COVID-19. The gene calls are TRBV7-9 and TRBJ2-5, with 8 bases matching TRBD1. The receptor's source is a woman aged 60-75 years with COVID-19, enrolled during active disease. Sequenced sample: peripheral blood. The CDR3 DNA reads TGTGCCAGCAGCTCCACCACAGGGGGCCAAGAGACCCAGTACTTC. Translated: CASSSTTGGQETQYF.